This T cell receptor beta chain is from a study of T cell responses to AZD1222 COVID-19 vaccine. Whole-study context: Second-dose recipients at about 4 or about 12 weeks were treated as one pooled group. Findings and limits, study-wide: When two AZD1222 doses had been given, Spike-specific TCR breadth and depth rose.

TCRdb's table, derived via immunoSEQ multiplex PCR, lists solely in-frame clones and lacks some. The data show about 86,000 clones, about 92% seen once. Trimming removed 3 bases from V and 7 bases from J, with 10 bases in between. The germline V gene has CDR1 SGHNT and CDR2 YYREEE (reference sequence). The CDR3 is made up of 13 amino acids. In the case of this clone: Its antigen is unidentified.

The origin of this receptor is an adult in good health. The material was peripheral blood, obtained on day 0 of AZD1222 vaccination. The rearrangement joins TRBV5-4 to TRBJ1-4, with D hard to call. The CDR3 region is CASSSGPAEKLFF. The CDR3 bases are TGTGCCAGCAGCTCCGGACCGGCTGAAAAACTGTTTTTT.